These 3 T cell receptor beta chains originate from one sample sequenced in a study of blood T cell repertoires in COVID-19. Measured with immunoSEQ multiplex PCR; TCRdb has only the in-frame clones, and not every one. The data hold over 150,000 clones, with 86% observed a single time. The sample comprised peripheral blood. These receptors were obtained from a middle-aged man with active or convalescent COVID-19.

The chain uses TRBV7-8 and TRBJ2-7; the match to TRBD2 covers 10 bases. Trimming took 3 bases from V and 2 from J; bases not matched to a gene: 10. The V gene's germline CDR1 is SGHVS and CDR2 FQNEAQ. The CDR3 has 17 residues. CDR3 coding DNA: TGTGCCAGCAGCTTCGCCCAAGCGGGGGGGTTCCCCTACGAGCAGTACTTC. Residues: CASSFAQAGGFPYEQYF.

V gene TRBV7-9 combines with J gene TRBJ2-7; D unresolved. CDR3 size: 13 residues. Germline-derived CDR1 and CDR2 are SEHNR and FQNEAQ (reference sequence). The V end lost 5 bases, the J end lost 3 bases, and 11 bases lay between the germline ends. The CDR3: CASSEPNGYEQYF. CDR3 in DNA: TGTGCCAGCAGCGAGCCTAACGGCTACGAGCAGTACTTC.

This rearrangement joins TRBV9 to TRBJ2-3; 9 nucleotides line up with TRBD2. In germline, CDR1 is SGDLS, CDR2 YYNGEE. Trimming at V came to 0 bases and at J to 3 bases, leaving 5 bases not matched to a gene. The CDR3 covers 16 residues. Written as DNA, the CDR3 is TGTGCCAGCAGCGTAGGTTTTAGCGGGGGTACAGATACGCAGTATTTT. It specifies CASSVGFSGGTDTQYF.